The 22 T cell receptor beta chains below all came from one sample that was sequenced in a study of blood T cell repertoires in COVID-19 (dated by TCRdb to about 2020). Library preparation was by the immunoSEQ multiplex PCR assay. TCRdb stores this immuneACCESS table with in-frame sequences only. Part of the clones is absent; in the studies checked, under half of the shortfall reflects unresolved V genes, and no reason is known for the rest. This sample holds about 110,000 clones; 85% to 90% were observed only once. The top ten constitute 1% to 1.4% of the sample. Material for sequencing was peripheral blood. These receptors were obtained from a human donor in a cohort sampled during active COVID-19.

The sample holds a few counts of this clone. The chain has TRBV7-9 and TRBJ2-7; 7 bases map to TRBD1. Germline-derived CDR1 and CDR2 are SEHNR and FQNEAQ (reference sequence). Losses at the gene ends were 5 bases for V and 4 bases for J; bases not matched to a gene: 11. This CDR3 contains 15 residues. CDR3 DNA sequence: TGTGCCAGCAGCCGCCCAGGGGGATTGATGTACGAGCAGTACTTC. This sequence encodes CASSRPGGLMYEQYF.

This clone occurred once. As DNA, the CDR3 is TGCGCCAGCAGCTTGGGGGCTAGCGGGCCTGAGTACAATGAGCAGTTCTTC. Its protein is CASSLGASGPEYNEQFF. The V and J genes are TRBV5-1 and TRBJ2-1; 8 bases are a match to TRBD2. Germline lookup yields CDR1 SGHRS and CDR2 YFSETQ. J lost 4 bases, V lost 0 bases, and 9 bases had no gene match. This CDR3 contains 17 residues.

The CDR3 bases are TGTGCCAGCAGTGCCACAGGGCGAACTGAAGCTTTCTTT. Translation: CASSATGRTEAFF. This rearrangement joins TRBV12-3 or TRBV12-4 to TRBJ1-1; D perhaps matches TRBD1 (6 bases). V lost 5 bases, J lost 5 bases, and 12 bases lay in between. The CDR3 totals 13 residues.

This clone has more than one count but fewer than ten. As DNA, the CDR3 is TGTGCCAGCAGTGAATCTGGCAGCGGGGGGGCCCGAGAGACCCAGTACTTC. Amino acids: CASSESGSGGARETQYF. The genes are TRBV25-1 and TRBJ2-5; 10 bases fit TRBD2. The germline gives CDR1 MGHDK, CDR2 SYGVNS. The CDR3 is 17 amino acids. The J segment lost 4 bases and the V segment lost 1 base, leaving 9 bases of the junction unmatched.

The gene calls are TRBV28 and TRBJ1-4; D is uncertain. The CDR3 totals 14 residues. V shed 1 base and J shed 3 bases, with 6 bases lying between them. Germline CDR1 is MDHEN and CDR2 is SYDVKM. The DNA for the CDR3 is TGTGCCAGCAGTTTATCCGGGGCTAATGAAAAACTGTTTTTT. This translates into CASSLSGANEKLFF.

This CDR3 reads CASSLFPAGWLDTQYF. DNA of the CDR3: TGTGCCAGCAGCTTGTTCCCAGCGGGGTGGTTAGATACGCAGTATTTT. The rearrangement uses TRBV5-4 and TRBJ2-3; 7 bases align to TRBD2. The ends lost 1 base at V and 5 bases at J; junction bases unmatched: 10. The germline gives CDR1 SGHNT, CDR2 YYREEE (reference sequence). CDR3 length: 16 residues.

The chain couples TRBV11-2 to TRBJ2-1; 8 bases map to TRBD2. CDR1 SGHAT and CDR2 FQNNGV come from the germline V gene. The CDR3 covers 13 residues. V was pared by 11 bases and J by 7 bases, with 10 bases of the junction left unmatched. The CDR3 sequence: CAGLADFSNEQFF. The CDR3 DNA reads TGTGCCGGACTAGCCGATTTTTCGAATGAGCAGTTCTTC.

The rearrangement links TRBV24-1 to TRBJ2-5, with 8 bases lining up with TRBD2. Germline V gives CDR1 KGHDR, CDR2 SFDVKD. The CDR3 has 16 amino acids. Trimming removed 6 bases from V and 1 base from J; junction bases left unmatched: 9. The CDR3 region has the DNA TGTGCCACCAGTCCATGGGCGGGGGGACGCCAAGAGACCCAGTACTTC. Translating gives CATSPWAGGRQETQYF.

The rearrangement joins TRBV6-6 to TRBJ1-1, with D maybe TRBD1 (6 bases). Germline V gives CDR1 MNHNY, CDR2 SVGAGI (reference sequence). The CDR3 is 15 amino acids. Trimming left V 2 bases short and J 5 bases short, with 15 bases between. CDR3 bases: TGTGCCAGCAGTTACGGCCGGGACATAGGTACTGAAGCTTTCTTT. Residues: CASSYGRDIGTEAFF.

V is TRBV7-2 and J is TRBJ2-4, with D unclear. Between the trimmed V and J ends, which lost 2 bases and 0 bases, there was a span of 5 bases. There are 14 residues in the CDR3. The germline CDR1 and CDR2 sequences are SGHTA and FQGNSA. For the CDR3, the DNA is TGTGCCAGCAGCTTACGACTAGCCAAAAACATTCAGTACTTC. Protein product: CASSLRLAKNIQYF.

In nucleotides, the CDR3 is TGTGCCAGCAGCTTAGATTCTGGTACAGCCAGTCCTACCCGCTATGGCTACACCTTC. Residues: CASSLDSGTASPTRYGYTF. J is TRBJ1-2 and V is TRBV7-8; no firm D call. The CDR3 loop spans 19 amino acids. The V end lost 1 base, the J end lost 4 bases, and 25 bases lay between the germline ends. From germline, CDR1 is SGHVS and CDR2 FQNEAQ.

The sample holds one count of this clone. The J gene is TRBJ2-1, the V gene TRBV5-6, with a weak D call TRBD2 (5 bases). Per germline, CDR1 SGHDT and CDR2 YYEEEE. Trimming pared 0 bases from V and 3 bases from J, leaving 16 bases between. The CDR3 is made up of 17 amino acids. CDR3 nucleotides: TGTGCCAGCAGCTTGGAGATCGCGGGCTACCACTACAATGAGCAGTTCTTC. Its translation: CASSLEIAGYHYNEQFF.

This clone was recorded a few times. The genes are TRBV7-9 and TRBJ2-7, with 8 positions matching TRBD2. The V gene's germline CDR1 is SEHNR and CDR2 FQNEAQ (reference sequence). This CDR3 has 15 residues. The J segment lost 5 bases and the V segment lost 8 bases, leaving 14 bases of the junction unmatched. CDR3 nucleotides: TGTGCCAGCGGGGCTTTGGCGGGAGGTCGGGACGAGCAGTACTTC. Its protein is CASGALAGGRDEQYF.

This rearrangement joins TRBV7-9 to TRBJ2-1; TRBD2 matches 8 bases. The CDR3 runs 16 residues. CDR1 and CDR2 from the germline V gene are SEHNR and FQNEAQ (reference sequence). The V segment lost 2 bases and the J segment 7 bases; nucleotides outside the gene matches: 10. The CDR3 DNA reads TGTGCCAGCAGCTTAAGCTTAGCGGGAAGGTGGAATGAGCAGTTCTTC. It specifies CASSLSLAGRWNEQFF.

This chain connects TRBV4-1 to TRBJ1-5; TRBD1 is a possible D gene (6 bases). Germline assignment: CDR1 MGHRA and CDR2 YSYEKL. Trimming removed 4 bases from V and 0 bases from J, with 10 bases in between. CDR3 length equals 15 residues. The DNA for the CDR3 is TGCGCCAGCAGCCGGCAGGGGAATAGCAATCAGCCCCAGCATTTT. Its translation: CASSRQGNSNQPQHF.

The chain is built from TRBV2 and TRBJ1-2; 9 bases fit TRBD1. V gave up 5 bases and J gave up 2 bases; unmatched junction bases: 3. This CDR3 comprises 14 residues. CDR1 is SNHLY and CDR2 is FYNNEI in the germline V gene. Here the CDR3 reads CASSSTGGNYGYTF. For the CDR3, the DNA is TGTGCCAGCAGTTCGACAGGGGGGAACTATGGCTACACCTTC.

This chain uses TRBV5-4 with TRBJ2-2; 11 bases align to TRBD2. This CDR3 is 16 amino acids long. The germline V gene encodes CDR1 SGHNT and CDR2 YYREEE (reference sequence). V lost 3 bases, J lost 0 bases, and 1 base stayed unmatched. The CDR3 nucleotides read TGTGCCAGCAGCTGGGGACTAGCGGCGAACACCGGGGAGCTGTTTTTT. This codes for CASSWGLAANTGELFF.

The CDR3 DNA reads as TGTGCCAGCAGTGTTATTGCCTACGAGCAGTACTTC. Translation: CASSVIAYEQYF. The gene calls are TRBV2 and TRBJ2-7; D is unclear. CDR3 length equals 12 residues. Germline V lookup: CDR1 SNHLY, CDR2 FYNNEI. V shed 4 bases and J shed 2 bases, with 6 bases lying between them.

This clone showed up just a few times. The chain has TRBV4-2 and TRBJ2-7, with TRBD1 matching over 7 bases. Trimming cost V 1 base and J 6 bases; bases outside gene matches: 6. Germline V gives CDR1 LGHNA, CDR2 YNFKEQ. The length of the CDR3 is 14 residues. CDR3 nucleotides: TGTGCCAGCAGCCAAGCCGAGGGGACAGTCGAGCAGTACTTC. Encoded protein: CASSQAEGTVEQYF.

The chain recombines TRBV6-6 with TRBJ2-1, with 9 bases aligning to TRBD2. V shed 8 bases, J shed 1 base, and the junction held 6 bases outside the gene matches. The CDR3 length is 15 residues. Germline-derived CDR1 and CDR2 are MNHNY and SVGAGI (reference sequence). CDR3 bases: TGTGCCAGCGAGATGCGGGAGGGGTCCTACAATGAGCAGTTCTTC. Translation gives CASEMREGSYNEQFF.

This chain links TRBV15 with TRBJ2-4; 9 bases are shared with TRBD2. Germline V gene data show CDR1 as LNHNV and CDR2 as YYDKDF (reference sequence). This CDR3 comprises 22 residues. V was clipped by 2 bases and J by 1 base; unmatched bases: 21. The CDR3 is CATSRYMEPGLAPLGAKNIQYF. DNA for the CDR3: TGTGCCACCAGCAGATATATGGAACCGGGACTAGCACCACTGGGGGCCAAAAACATTCAGTACTTC.

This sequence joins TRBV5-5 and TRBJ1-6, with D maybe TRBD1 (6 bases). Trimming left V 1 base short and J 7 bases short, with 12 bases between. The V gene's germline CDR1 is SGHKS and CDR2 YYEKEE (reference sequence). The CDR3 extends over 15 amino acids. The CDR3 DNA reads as TGTGCCAGCAGCTTGAGTAGGCAGGGGAATTCACCCCTCCACTTT. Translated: CASSLSRQGNSPLHF.